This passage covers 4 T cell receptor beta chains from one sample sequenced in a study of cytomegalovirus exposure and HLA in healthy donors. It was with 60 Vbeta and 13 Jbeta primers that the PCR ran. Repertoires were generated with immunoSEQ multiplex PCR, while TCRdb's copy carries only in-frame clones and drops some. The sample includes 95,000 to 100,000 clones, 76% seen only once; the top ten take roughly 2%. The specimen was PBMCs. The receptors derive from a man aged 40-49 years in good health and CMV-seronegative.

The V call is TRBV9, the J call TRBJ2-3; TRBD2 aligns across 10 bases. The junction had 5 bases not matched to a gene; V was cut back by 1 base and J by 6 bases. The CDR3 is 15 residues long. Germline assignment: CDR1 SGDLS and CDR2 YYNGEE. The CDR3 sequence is CASSVTSGVLDTQYF. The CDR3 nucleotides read TGTGCCAGCAGCGTAACTAGCGGGGTTTTGGATACGCAGTATTTT.

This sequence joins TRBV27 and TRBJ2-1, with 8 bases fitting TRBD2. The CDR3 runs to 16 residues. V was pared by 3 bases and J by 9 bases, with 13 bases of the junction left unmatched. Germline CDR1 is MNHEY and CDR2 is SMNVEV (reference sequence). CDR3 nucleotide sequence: TGTGCCAGCAGTTTTAAGCTGCGGGAGGTTCCGGGTGAGCAGTTCTTC. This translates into CASSFKLREVPGEQFF.

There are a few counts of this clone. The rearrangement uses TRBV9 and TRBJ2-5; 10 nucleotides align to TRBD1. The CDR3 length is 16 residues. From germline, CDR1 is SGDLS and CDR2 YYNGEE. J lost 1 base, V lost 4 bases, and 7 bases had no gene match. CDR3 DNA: TGTGCCAGCAGCCAACGGAGGACAGGGGGCCAAGAGACCCAGTACTTC. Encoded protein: CASSQRRTGGQETQYF.

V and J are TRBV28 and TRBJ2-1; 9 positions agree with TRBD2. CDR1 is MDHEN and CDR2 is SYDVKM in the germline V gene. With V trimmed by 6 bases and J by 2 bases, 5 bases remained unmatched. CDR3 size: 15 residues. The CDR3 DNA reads TGTGCCAGCAGAATAAGCGGGAGGACCTACAATGAGCAGTTCTTC. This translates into CASRISGRTYNEQFF.